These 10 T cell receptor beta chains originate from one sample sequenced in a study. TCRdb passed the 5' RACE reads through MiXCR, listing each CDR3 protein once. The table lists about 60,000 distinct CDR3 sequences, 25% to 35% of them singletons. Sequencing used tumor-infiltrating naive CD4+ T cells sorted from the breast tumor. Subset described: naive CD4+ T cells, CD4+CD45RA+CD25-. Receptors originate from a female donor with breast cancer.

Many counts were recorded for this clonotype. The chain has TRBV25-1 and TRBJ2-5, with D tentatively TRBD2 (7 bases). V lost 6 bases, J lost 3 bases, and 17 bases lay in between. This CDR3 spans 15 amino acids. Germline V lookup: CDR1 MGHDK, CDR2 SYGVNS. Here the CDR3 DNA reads TGTGCCAGCAGGGTACCGGACAGCGGGGAAGAGACCCAGTACTTC. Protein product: CASRVPDSGEETQYF.

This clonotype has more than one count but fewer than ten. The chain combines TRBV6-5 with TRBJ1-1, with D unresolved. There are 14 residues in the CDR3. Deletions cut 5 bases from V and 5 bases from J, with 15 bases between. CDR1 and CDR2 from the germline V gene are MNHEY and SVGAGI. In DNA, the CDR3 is TGTGCCAGCAGTCCGCAAATAGGAGGGACTGAAGCTTTCTTT. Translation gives CASSPQIGGTEAFF.

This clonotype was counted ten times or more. The CDR3 DNA reads TGTGCCAGCAGACGGGACAGAAAGGGGGATCAGCCCCAGCATTTT. It translates to CASRRDRKGDQPQHF. V is TRBV6-5 and J is TRBJ1-5; 7 bases fit TRBD1. Germline CDR1 MNHEY, CDR2 SVGAGI. V shed 6 bases, J shed 5 bases, and the junction held 10 bases outside the gene matches. CDR3 length equals 15 residues.

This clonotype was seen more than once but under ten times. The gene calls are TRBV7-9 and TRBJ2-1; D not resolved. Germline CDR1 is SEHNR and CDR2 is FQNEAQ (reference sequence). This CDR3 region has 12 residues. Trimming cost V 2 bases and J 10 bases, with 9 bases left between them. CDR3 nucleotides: TGTGCCAGCAGCTTAACGAAGGGAGAGCAGTTCTTC. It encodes CASSLTKGEQFF.

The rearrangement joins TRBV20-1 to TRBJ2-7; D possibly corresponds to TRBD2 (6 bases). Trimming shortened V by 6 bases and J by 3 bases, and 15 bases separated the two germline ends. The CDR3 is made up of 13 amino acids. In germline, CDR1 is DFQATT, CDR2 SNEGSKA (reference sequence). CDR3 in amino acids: CSATAFGSYEQYF. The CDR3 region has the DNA TGCAGTGCCACAGCGTTCGGGAGCTACGAGCAGTACTTC.

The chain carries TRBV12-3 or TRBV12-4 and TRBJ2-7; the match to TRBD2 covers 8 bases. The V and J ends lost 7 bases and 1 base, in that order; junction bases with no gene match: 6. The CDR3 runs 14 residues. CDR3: CASKAGVGSYEQYF. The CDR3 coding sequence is TGTGCCAGCAAAGCGGGAGTAGGGTCCTACGAGCAGTACTTC.

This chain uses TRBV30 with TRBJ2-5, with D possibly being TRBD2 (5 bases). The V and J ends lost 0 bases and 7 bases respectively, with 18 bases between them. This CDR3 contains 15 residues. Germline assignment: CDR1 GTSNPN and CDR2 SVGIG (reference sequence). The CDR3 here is CAWSVRGQPLGTQYF. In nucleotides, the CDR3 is TGTGCCTGGAGTGTACGAGGGCAGCCTCTGGGGACCCAGTACTTC.

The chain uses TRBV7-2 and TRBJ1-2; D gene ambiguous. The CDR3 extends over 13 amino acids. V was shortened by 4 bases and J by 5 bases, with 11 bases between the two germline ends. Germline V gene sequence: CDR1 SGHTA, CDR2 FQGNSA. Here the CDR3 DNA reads TGTGCCAGCAGCTCGGGGTTGGGATATGGCTACACCTTC. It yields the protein CASSSGLGYGYTF.

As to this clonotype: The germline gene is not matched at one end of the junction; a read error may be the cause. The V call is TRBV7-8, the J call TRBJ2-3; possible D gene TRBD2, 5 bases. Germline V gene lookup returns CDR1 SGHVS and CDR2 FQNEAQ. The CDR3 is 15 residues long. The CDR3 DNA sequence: TGTGCCAGCAGCTTCAGGCAAGGTGTGGGAGATGCGCAGTATTTT. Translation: CASSFRQGVGDAQYF. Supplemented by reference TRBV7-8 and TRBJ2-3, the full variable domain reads GAGVSQSPRYKVAKRGQDVALRCDPISGHVSLFWYQQALGQGPEFLTYFQNEAQLDKSGLPSDRFFAERPEGSVSTLKIQRTQQEDSAVYLCASSFRQGVGDAQYFGPGTRLTVL.

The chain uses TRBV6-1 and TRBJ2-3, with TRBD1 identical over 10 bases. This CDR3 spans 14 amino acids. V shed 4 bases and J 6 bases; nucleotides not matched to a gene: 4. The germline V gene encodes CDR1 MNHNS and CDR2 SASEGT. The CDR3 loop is CASSATGGADTQYF. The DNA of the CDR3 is TGTGCCAGCAGTGCGACAGGGGGCGCGGATACGCAGTATTTT.